This TCR beta chain comes out of a study of beta chain features in type 1 diabetes (dated by TCRdb to the late 2010s). Concerning the study at large: Mean age, gender distribution, total cell number and subset yield were not different between patients and healthy donors. A total of over 90,000,000 sorted cells were examined across all samples, and a strong correlation was observed between cell number per subset and RNA yield. In the study, TCRB repertoires of sorted circulating CD4+ T cell subsets from recently diagnosed type 1 diabetes patients were compared with those of matched healthy donors. Naive and central memory subsets were obtained from all 30 or so donors, but regulatory and stem cell-like memory subsets were isolated from only 8 patients and 8 healthy donors.

What the authors observed across the whole study: PCR may preferentially amplify shorter templates, but because patient and control samples were amplified and corrected together, any resulting skew would affect both groups equally. Because cDNA rather than genomic DNA was sequenced, highly expressing activated cells could have been over-represented, although no difference in activation and CD3 levels was found between groups. Patients with type 1 diabetes made fewer insertions and deleted more nucleotides at VDJ recombination sites, implying thymic rearrangement abnormalities. Type 1 diabetes patients showed a moderate but significant shortening of TCRB CDR3 length in all four CD4+ subsets. Naive, central memory and regulatory TCRB repertoires appeared to be more alike among patients than among healthy donors. HLA sub-analyses involved small numbers of individuals, so any influence of HLA type on TCRB rearrangement remained unresolved.

The High Capacity cDNA Reverse Transcription Kit was used to reverse transcribe all of the isolated RNA, meaning that expressed TCRB transcripts were what got sequenced. Naive, central memory and regulatory T cell samples underwent deep immunoSEQ sequencing, averaging about 3.57 million total reads per sample. After sorted cells were lysed in RLT buffer, RNA was extracted with DNase-treated RNeasy Micro or Mini kits, with the choice depending on cell number. To prevent cross-contamination, each cell subset was processed individually, whereas patient and healthy donor samples were processed jointly. TCRB sequences were amplified from cDNA with the immunoSEQ multiplex PCR, producing 87-bp fragments spanning the CDR3 region. The amplicons were sequenced using the Illumina HiSeq platform. Per the authors' processing: PCR bias was corrected computationally using synthetic template baselines, and reads within Hamming distance 2 were collapsed, with unmergeable singletons discarded. By aligning reads against IMGT, V, D and J genes, CDR3 length, and insertions or deletions at six rearrangement sites were assigned. Within each subset, clonotype counts were normalized to the number of sorted cells before true diversity and Gini coefficients were calculated with the tcR R package. The overlap coefficient, calculated on TCRB nucleotide sequences, was used to measure repertoire sharing. As a proxy for the pre-selection repertoire, out-of-frame TCRB sequences from naive cells were analyzed. The table comes from immuneACCESS by way of TCRdb, which keeps in-frame sequences with V and J called. Part of the clones is missing from these tables; in studies checked, under half for an unresolved V gene and the rest for unknown reasons. The D gene and trimming were derived from the DNA, and the V and J assignments and clone size from that table. This sample gives about 650,000 clones in total; under 15% of them show up just once. The top ten hold 0.095% to 0.15% of the sample.

The sample holds a few counts of this clone. This clone's antigen is unknown. No much larger clone exists at a distance of one base, and base qualities are not known. Trimming removed 0 bases from V and 9 bases from J, leaving 6 bases between the germline ends. The germline V gene supplies CDR1 SGHTA and CDR2 FQGNSA. From the cysteine through the phenylalanine, the CDR3 covers 12 amino acids. The retained sequence is limited to the CDR3, 36 bases, with the frame set at the first base. Each donor gave one peripheral blood draw, averaging roughly 100 mL, which was collected into heparinised tubes. A BD FACSAria II was used to sort naive, central memory, regulatory and stem cell-like memory CD4+ T cells with a panel that included CD45RO, CCR7, CD25, CD127, CD95 and CD27. Purity was above 98% for every sorted population. PBMCs were isolated immediately by Lymphoprep density gradient centrifugation and stained directly without culture. To minimize batch effects, samples were stained and sorted in pairs, one healthy donor with one patient per experiment.

Recombination connected TRBV7-2 to TRBJ2-1; matching of 6 bases hints at TRBD1 as the D gene. This clonotype was obtained from a man in his thirties or forties with type 1 diabetes. Input material: naive CD4+ T cells from blood. The label giving this sample's cell subset or site can be read as: true naive CD4+ T cells. The CDR3 here reads CASSLATGEQFF. The sequenced DNA: TGTGCCAGCAGCTTAGCGACAGGTGAGCAGTTCTTC.